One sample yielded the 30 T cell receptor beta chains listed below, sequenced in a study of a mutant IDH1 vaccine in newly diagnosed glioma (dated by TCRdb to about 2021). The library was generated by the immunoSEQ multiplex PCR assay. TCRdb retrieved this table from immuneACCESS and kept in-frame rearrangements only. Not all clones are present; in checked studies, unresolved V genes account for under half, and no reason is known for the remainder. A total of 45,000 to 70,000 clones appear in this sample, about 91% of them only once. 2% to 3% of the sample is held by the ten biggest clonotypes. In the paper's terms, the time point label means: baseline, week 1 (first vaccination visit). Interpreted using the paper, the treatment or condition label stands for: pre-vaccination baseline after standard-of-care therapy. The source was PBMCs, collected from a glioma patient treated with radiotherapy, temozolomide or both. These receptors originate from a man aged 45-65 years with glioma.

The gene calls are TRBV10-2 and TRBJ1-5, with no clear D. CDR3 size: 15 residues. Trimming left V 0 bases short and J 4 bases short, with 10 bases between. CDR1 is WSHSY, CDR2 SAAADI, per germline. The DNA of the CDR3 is TGCGCCAGCAGTGAGTCTCACGGACCTAATCAGCCCCAGCATTTT. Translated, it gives CASSESHGPNQPQHF.

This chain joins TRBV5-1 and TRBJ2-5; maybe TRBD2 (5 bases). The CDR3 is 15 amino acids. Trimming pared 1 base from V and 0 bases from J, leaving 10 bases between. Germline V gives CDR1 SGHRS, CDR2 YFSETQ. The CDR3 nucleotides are TGCGCCAGCAGCTTGCTGCCAGCGGACCAAGAGACCCAGTACTTC. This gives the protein CASSLLPADQETQYF.

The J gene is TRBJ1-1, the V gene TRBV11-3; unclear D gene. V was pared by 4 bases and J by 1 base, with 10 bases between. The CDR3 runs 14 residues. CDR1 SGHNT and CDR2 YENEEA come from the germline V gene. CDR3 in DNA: TGTGCCAGCAGCTATGGCACACGGAACACTGAAGCTTTCTTT. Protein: CASSYGTRNTEAFF.

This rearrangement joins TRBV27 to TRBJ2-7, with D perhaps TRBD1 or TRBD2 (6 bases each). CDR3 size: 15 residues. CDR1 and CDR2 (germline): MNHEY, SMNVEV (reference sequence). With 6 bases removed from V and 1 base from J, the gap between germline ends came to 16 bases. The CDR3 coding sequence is TGTGCCAGCAGCGGGGGCAGGGGAAAATCCTACGAGCAGTACTTC. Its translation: CASSGGRGKSYEQYF.

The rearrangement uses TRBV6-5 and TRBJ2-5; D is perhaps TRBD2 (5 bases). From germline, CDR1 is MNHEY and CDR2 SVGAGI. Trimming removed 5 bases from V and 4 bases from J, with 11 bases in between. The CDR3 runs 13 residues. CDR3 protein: CASSTRGAETQYF. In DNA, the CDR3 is TGTGCCAGCAGTACCCGGGGTGCAGAGACCCAGTACTTC.

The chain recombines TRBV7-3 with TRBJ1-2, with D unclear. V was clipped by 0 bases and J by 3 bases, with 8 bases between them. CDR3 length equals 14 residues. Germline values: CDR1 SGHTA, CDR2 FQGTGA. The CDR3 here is CASSLTYADYGYTF. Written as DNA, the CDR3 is TGTGCCAGCAGCTTAACGTACGCAGACTATGGCTACACCTTC. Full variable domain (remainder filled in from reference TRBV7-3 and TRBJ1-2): GAGVSQTPSNKVTEKGKYVELRCDPISGHTALYWYRQSLGQGPEFLIYFQGTGAADDSGLPNDRFFAVRPEGSVSTLKIQRTERGDSAVYLCASSLTYADYGYTFGSGTRLTVV.

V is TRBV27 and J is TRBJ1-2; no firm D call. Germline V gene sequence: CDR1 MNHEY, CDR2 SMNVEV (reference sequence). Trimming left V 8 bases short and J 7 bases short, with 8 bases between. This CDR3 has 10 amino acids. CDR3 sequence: CASAVSGYTF. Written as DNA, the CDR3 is TGTGCCAGCGCCGTGAGTGGCTACACCTTC.

CDR3 in DNA: TGTGCCTGGAGTATTTATACCCTGGAAAAGGGAATCTCTGGAAACACCATATATTTT. Translating gives CAWSIYTLEKGISGNTIYF. The gene calls are TRBV30 and TRBJ1-3; D uncertain. The CDR3 has 19 amino acids. Germline lookup yields CDR1 GTSNPN and CDR2 SVGIG (reference sequence). The ends were cut back, 2 bases at V and 0 bases at J, with 23 bases in the middle.

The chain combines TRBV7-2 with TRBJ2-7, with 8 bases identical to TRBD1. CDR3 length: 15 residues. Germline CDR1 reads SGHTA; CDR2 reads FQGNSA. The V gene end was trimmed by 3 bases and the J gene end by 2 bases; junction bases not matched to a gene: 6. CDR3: CASSFPQGGPYEQYF. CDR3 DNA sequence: TGTGCCAGCAGCTTTCCACAGGGGGGCCCCTACGAGCAGTACTTC.

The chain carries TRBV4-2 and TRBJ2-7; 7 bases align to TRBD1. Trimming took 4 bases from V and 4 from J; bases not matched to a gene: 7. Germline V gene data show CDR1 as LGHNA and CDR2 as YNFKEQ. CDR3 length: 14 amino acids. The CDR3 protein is CASSRDTGAYEQYF. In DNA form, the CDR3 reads TGTGCCAGCAGCCGAGATACAGGGGCATACGAGCAGTACTTC.

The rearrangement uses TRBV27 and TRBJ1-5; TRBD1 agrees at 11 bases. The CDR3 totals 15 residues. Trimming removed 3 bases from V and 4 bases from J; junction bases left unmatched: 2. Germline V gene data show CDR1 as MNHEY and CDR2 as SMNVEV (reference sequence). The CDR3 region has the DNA TGTGCCAGCAGTTTGGGGACAGGGGGGAATCAGCCCCAGCATTTT. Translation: CASSLGTGGNQPQHF.

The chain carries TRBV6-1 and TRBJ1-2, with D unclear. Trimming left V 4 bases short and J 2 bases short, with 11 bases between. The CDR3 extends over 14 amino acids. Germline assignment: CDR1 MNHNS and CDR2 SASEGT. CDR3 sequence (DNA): TGTGCCAGCAGTGCCCTTCCCGGCAACTATGGCTACACCTTC. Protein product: CASSALPGNYGYTF.

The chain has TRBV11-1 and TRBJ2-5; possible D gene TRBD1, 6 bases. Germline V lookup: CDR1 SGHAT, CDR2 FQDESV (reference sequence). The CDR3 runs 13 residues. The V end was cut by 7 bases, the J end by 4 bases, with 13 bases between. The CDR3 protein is CASNKGVRETQYF. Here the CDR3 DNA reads TGTGCCAGCAACAAGGGGGTACGAGAGACCCAGTACTTC.

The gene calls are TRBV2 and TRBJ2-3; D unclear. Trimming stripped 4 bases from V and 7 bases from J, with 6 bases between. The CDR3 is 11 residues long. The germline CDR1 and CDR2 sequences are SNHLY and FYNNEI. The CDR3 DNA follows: TGTGCCAGCAGTGTAAGGAATACGCAGTATTTT. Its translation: CASSVRNTQYF. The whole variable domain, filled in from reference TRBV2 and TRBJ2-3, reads EPEVTQTPSHQVTQMGQEVILRCVPISNHLYFYWYRQILGQKVEFLVSFYNNEISEKSEIFDDQFSVERPDGSNFTLKIRSTKLEDSAMYFCASSVRNTQYFGPGTRLTVL.

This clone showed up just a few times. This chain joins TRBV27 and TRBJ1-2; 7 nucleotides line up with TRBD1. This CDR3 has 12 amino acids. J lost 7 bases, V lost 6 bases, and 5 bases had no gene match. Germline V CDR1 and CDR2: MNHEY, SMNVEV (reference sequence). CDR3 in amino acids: CASRTGQGGYTF. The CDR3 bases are TGTGCCAGCAGGACAGGGCAGGGTGGCTACACCTTC.

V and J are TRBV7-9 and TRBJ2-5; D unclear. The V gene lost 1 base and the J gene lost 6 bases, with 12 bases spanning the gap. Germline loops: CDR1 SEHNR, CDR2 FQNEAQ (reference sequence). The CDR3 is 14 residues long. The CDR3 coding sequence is TGTGCCAGCAGCTTAGGAACCCTCCTGAAGACCCAGTACTTC. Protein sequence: CASSLGTLLKTQYF.

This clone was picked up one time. Written as DNA, the CDR3 is TGTGCCAGCAGTTTACGCACCTACGAGCAGTACTTC. It specifies CASSLRTYEQYF. The V and J genes are TRBV27 and TRBJ2-7; D remains unclear. Trimming removed 2 bases at V and 2 bases at J, with 4 bases between. The CDR3 sequence is 12 residues long. Germline CDR1 and CDR2: MNHEY and SMNVEV (reference sequence).

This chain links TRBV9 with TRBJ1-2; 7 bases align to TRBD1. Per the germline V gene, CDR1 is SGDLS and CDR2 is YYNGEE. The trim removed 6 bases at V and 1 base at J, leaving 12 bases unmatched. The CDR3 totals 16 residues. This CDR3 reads CASTTGTEVYNYGYTF. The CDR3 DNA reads TGTGCCAGCACCACCGGGACAGAAGTATATAACTATGGCTACACCTTC.

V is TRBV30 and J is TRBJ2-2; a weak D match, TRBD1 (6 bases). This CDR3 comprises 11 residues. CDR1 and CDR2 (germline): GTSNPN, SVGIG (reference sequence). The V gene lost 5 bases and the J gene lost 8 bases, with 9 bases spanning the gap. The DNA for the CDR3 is TGTGCCTGGTCAGGGGCAGGGGAGCTGTTTTTT. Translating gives CAWSGAGELFF.

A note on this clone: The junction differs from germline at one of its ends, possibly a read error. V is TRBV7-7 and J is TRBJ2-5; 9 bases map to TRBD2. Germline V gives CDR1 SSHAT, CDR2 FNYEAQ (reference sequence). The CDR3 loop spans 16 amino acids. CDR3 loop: CASSPSGGTIQETQYF. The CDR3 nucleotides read TGTGCTAGCAGCCCCAGCGGGGGGACCATCCAAGAGACCCAGTACTTC.

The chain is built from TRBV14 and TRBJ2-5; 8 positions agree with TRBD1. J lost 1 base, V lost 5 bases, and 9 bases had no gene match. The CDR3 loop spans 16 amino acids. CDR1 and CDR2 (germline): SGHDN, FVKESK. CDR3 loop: CASSLGTGPSQETQYF. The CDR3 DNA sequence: TGTGCCAGCAGCTTAGGGACAGGCCCCTCCCAAGAGACCCAGTACTTC.

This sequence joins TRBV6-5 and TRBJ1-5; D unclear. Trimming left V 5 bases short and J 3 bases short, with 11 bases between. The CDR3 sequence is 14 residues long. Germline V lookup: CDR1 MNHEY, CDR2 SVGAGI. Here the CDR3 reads CASSRDSSNQPQHF. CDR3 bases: TGTGCCAGCAGTCGAGACTCCTCCAATCAGCCCCAGCATTTT.

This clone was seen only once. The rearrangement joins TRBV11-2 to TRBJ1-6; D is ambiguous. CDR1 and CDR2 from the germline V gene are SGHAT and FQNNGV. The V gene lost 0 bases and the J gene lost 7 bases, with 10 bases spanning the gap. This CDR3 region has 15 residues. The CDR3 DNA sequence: TGTGCCAGCAGCTTAGATCGGGGAACAAATTCACCCCTCCACTTT. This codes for CASSLDRGTNSPLHF. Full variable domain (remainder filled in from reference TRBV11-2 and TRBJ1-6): EAGVAQSPRYKIIEKRQSVAFWCNPISGHATLYWYQQILGQGPKLLIQFQNNGVVDDSQLPKDRFSAERLKGVDSTLKIQPAKLEDSAVYLCASSLDRGTNSPLHFGNGTRLTVT.

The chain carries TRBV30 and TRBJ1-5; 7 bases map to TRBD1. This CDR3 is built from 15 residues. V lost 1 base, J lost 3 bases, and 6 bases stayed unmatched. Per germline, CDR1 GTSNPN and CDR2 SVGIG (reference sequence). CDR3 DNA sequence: TGTGCCTGGAGTGAGTGGAGGGGGCTCAATCAGCCCCAGCATTTT. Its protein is CAWSEWRGLNQPQHF.

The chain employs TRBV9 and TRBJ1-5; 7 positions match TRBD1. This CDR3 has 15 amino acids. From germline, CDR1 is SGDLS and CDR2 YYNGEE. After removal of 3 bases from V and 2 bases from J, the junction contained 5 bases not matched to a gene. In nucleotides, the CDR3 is TGTGCCAGCAGCGCACAAGGGGGCGGCAATCAGCCCCAGCATTTT. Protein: CASSAQGGGNQPQHF.

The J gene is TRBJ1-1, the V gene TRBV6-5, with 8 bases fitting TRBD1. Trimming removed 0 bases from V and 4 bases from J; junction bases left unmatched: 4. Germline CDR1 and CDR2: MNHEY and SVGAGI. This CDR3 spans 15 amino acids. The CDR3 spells CASSYSSQGATEAFF. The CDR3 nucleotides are TGTGCCAGCAGTTACTCGAGCCAGGGGGCCACTGAAGCTTTCTTT.

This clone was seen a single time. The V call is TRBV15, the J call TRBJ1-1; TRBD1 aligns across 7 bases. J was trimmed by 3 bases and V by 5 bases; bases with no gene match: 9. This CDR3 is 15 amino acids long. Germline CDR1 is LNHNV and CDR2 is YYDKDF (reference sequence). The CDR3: CATSPPPGQHTEAFF. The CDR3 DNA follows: TGTGCCACCAGCCCCCCCCCGGGACAGCACACTGAAGCTTTCTTT.

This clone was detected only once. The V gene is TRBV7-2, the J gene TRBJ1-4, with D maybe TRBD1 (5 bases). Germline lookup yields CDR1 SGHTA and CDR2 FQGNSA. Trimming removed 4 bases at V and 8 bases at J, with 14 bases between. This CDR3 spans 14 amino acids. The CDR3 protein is CASSYGRGGEKLFF. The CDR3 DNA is TGTGCCAGCAGCTATGGAAGGGGTGGGGAAAAACTGTTTTTT.

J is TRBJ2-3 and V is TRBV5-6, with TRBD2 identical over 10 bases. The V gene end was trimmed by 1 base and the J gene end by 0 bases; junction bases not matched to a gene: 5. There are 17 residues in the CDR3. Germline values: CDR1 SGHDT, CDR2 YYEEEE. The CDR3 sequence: CASSLMSSGGSTDTQYF. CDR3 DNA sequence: TGTGCCAGCAGCTTGATGTCTAGCGGGGGTAGCACAGATACGCAGTATTTT.

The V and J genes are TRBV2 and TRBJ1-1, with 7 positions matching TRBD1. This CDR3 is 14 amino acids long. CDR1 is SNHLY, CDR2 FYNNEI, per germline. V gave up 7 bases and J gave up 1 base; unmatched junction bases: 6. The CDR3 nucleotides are TGTGCCAGCACTATGGGACAGAGGAACACTGAAGCTTTCTTT. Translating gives CASTMGQRNTEAFF.